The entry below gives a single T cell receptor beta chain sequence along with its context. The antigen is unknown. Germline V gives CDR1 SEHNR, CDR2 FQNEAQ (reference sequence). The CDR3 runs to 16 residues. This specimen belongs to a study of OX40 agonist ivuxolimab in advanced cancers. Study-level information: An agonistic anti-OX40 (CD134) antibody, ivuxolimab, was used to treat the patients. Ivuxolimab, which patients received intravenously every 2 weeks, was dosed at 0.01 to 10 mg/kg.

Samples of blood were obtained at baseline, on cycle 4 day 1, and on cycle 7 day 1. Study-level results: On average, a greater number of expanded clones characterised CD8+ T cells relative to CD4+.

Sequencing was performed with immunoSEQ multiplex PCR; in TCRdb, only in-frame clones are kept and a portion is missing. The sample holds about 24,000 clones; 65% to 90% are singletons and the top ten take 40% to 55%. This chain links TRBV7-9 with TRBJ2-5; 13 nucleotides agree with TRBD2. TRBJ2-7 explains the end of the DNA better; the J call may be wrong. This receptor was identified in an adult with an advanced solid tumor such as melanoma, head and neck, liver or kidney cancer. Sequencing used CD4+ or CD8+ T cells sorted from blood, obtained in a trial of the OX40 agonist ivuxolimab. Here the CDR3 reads CASSPWTSGGSYEQYF. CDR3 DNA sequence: TGTGCCAGCAGCCCGTGGACTAGCGGGGGCTCCTACGAGCAGTACTTC.